This T cell receptor (beta chain) was recorded in a study of cytotoxic CD8 clonotypes in ibrutinib-treated CLL. Findings of the study overall: Under treatment, the uncommon public clonotypes either contracted or remained stable.

In this sample, this clone turned up once. The antigen is not known. Method: immunoSEQ multiplex PCR; TCRdb's copy keeps in-frame clones and lacks some. Of approximately 15,000 clones listed, approximately 60% are singletons. The J segment lost 7 bases and the V segment lost 2 bases, leaving 11 bases of the junction unmatched. Looked up from germline, CDR1 is SGHRS and CDR2 is YFSETQ. The CDR3 has 17 residues. The chain has TRBV5-1 and TRBJ2-1, with TRBD2 matching over 11 bases. Sequenced here: PBMCs, sampled before ibrutinib treatment. The sequence came from a human donor with chronic lymphocytic leukemia. The CDR3: CASSFTKLAGVGNEQFF. The CDR3 region has the DNA TGCGCCAGCAGCTTTACCAAACTAGCGGGGGTGGGGAATGAGCAGTTCTTC.